What follows are 11 T cell receptor beta chains derived from one specimen sequenced in a study of OX40 agonist ivuxolimab in advanced cancers. Clones were read by immunoSEQ multiplex PCR, and TCRdb kept only the in-frame ones, dropping some. Of tens of thousands of clones in the sample, 92% were seen once. The sample was CD4+ or CD8+ T cells sorted from blood, taken in a trial of the OX40 agonist ivuxolimab. These receptors all stem from an adult with an advanced solid tumor such as melanoma, head and neck, liver or kidney cancer.

This chain joins TRBV28 and TRBJ1-1; possible D gene TRBD1, 6 bases. Trimming cost V 5 bases and J 3 bases, with 19 bases left between them. Germline assignment: CDR1 MDHEN and CDR2 SYDVKM. This CDR3 is built from 16 residues. Here the CDR3 reads CASSPRPGAGDTEAFF. CDR3 sequence (DNA): TGTGCCAGCAGTCCCCGCCCAGGGGCGGGAGACACTGAAGCTTTCTTT. Full variable domain (rest looked up from reference TRBV28 and TRBJ1-1): DVKVTQSSRYLVKRTGEKVFLECVQDMDHENMFWYRQDPGLGLRLIYFSYDVKMKEKGDIPEGYSVSREKKERFSLILESASTNQTSMYLCASSPRPGAGDTEAFFGQGTRLTVV.

V is TRBV23-1 and J is TRBJ1-2; D remains ambiguous. TRBV23-1 is recorded as an ORF, its role being uncertain. This CDR3 is 15 amino acids long. V was cut by 0 bases and J by 9 bases, with 17 bases left in between. This CDR3 reads CASSQSGRRVRSYTF. CDR3 bases: TGCGCCAGCAGTCAATCAGGTAGGAGGGTTAGGAGCTACACCTTC.

The J gene is TRBJ2-1, the V gene TRBV2, with 13 bases that match TRBD2. The germline CDR1 and CDR2 sequences are SNHLY and FYNNEI. V was pared by 5 bases and J by 4 bases, with 5 bases of the junction left unmatched. This CDR3 has 16 amino acids. CDR3 sequence reads: CASSTLAGGPYNEQFF. The DNA for the CDR3 is TGTGCCAGCAGTACACTAGCGGGGGGGCCATACAATGAGCAGTTCTTC.

The V call is TRBV2, the J call TRBJ1-5; 9 bases are shared with TRBD1. The CDR3 length is 13 residues. V dropped 4 bases and J dropped 5; count of bases not matched to a gene: 0. Germline CDR1 SNHLY, CDR2 FYNNEI. Written as DNA, the CDR3 is TGTGCCAGCAGTGGGACAGGGGATCAGCCCCAGCATTTT. This sequence encodes CASSGTGDQPQHF.

V gene TRBV6-1 combines with J gene TRBJ1-3, with D maybe TRBD1 (5 bases). This CDR3 comprises 12 residues. The V gene lost 8 bases and the J gene lost 4 bases, with 9 bases spanning the gap. CDR1 MNHNS and CDR2 SASEGT come from the germline V gene. CDR3 region: CASGTYGNTIYF. The CDR3 nucleotides are TGTGCCAGCGGGACGTACGGAAACACCATATATTTT.

The V gene is TRBV5-1, the J gene TRBJ1-2; possible D gene TRBD1, 6 bases. The CDR3 has 17 residues. Trimming pared 1 base from V and 4 bases from J, leaving 20 bases between. CDR1 is SGHRS, CDR2 YFSETQ, per germline. The chain's CDR3 is CASSLMVRGTGTYGYTF. In nucleotides, the CDR3 is TGCGCCAGCAGCTTGATGGTGAGGGGGACCGGGACCTATGGCTACACCTTC.

The chain employs TRBV6-1 and TRBJ2-5; 8 bases line up with TRBD1. Losses at the gene ends were 6 bases for V and 1 base for J; bases not matched to a gene: 4. Per the germline V gene, CDR1 is MNHNS and CDR2 is SASEGT. This CDR3 contains 14 residues. The CDR3 protein is CASSEDRVQETQYF. DNA of the CDR3: TGTGCCAGCAGCGAGGACAGGGTCCAAGAGACCCAGTACTTC.

The J gene is TRBJ2-1, the V gene TRBV30; no definite D call. The V and J ends lost 7 bases and 2 bases respectively, with 12 bases between them. The CDR3 consists of 13 residues. Germline CDR1 is GTSNPN and CDR2 is SVGIG (reference sequence). The CDR3 region is CASGSKAYNEQFF. The CDR3 DNA reads TGTGCCTCTGGCAGCAAAGCCTACAATGAGCAGTTCTTC.

This chain uses TRBV28 with TRBJ1-4, with D perhaps matching TRBD1 (6 bases). CDR3 length: 16 amino acids. Germline lookup yields CDR1 MDHEN and CDR2 SYDVKM. Trimming took 1 base from V and 2 from J, leaving 11 bases between them. CDR3 residues: CASSLYGGATNEKLFF. The CDR3 DNA follows: TGTGCCAGCAGTTTATATGGGGGCGCGACTAATGAAAAACTGTTTTTT.

V and J are TRBV10-3 and TRBJ2-7; 9 bases align to TRBD1. Looked up from germline, CDR1 is ENHRY and CDR2 is SYGVKD. J was trimmed by 2 bases and V by 8 bases; bases with no gene match: 4. This CDR3 is 13 amino acids long. The CDR3 DNA follows: TGTGCCATCGCTCGGACAGGGGCCTACGAGCAGTACTTC. It translates to CAIARTGAYEQYF.

J is TRBJ2-7 and V is TRBV7-9, with 8 bases aligning to TRBD2. V lost 5 bases, J lost 8 bases, and 5 bases stayed unmatched. CDR1 and CDR2 (germline): SEHNR, FQNEAQ (reference sequence). The CDR3 is made up of 12 amino acids. The CDR3 spells CASSHSGSQQYF. The CDR3 bases are TGTGCCAGCAGCCACAGCGGGAGCCAGCAGTACTTC. The complete variable domain, with remaining parts taken from reference TRBV7-9 and TRBJ2-7, reads DTGVSQNPRHKITKRGQNVTFRCDPISEHNRLYWYRQTLGQGPEFLTYFQNEAQLEKSRLLSDRFSAERPKGSFSTLEIQRTEQGDSAMYLCASSHSGSQQYFGPGTRLTVT.